This is a list of T cell receptor beta chains from one sample in a study of T cell responses to AZD1222 COVID-19 vaccine. Here immunoSEQ multiplex PCR was the method, and the copy in TCRdb shows in-frame clones only, minus some. The data contain 130,000 or so clones, about 90% of them seen just once; the ten biggest clones take up less than 6.5%. The source material was peripheral blood, sampled on day 0 of AZD1222 vaccination. All receptors come from an adult in good health. Both conserved end residues are part of each CDR3. A D gene is named only where the DNA matches it firmly. Size tells how often a clone was seen (once, few, many) or the class of an expanded clone, and some rows leave it out.

j_call: TRBJ1-4; v_call: TRBV7-9; clone_size: few; d_call: NA; cdr3_aa: CASTLISTGVTNEKLFF; cdr3_nt: TGTGCCAGCACTCTCATCAGCACTGGGGTCACTAATGAAAAACTGTTTTTT
j_call: TRBJ1-5; v_call: TRBV20-1; clone_size: NA; d_call: NA; cdr3_aa: CSASVGRGKYPQHF; cdr3_nt: TGCAGTGCTAGTGTGGGAAGGGGCAAATACCCCCAGCATTTT
j_call: TRBJ2-1; v_call: TRBV18; clone_size: NA; d_call: NA; cdr3_aa: CASARGNNEQFF; cdr3_nt: TGTGCCAGCGCGCGAGGGAACAATGAGCAGTTCTTC
j_call: TRBJ2-5; v_call: TRBV5-8; clone_size: NA; d_call: TRBD2; cdr3_aa: CASSSGAGTRLPETQYF; cdr3_nt: TGTGCCAGCAGCTCCGGGGCCGGGACTAGACTCCCAGAGACCCAGTACTTC
j_call: TRBJ1-1; v_call: TRBV27; clone_size: NA; d_call: NA; cdr3_aa: CATLIGEAFF; cdr3_nt: TGTGCCACCTTAATTGGTGAAGCTTTCTTT
j_call: TRBJ1-4; v_call: TRBV5-4; clone_size: NA; d_call: NA; cdr3_aa: CASSLGRGEKLFF; cdr3_nt: TGTGCCAGCAGCTTGGGGAGAGGTGAAAAACTGTTTTTT
j_call: TRBJ2-7; v_call: TRBV11-2; clone_size: NA; d_call: NA; cdr3_aa: CASSFSPSPREQYF; cdr3_nt: TGTGCCAGCAGCTTTTCCCCCAGTCCTAGAGAGCAGTACTTC
j_call: TRBJ1-2; v_call: TRBV29-1; clone_size: NA; d_call: NA; cdr3_aa: CSVEDRGRNYGYTF; cdr3_nt: TGCAGCGTTGAAGACAGGGGCAGGAACTATGGCTACACCTTC
j_call: TRBJ1-6; v_call: TRBV5-1; clone_size: NA; d_call: NA; cdr3_aa: CASSWSSFGSPLHF; cdr3_nt: TGCGCCAGCAGCTGGAGTTCCTTCGGGTCACCCCTCCACTTT
j_call: TRBJ1-1; v_call: TRBV2; clone_size: NA; d_call: NA; cdr3_aa: CASRPVRPGTEAFF; cdr3_nt: TGTGCCAGCAGGCCTGTACGCCCAGGAACTGAAGCTTTCTTT
j_call: TRBJ2-2; v_call: TRBV5-1; clone_size: once; d_call: NA; cdr3_aa: CASSLEGGTGELFF; cdr3_nt: TGCGCCAGCAGCTTGGAAGGGGGAACCGGGGAGCTGTTTTTT
j_call: TRBJ1-2; v_call: TRBV19; clone_size: NA; d_call: NA; cdr3_aa: CASTQPRWGDYGYTF; cdr3_nt: TGTGCCAGTACCCAACCCCGTTGGGGGGACTATGGCTACACCTTC
j_call: TRBJ1-6; v_call: TRBV5-1; clone_size: NA; d_call: NA; cdr3_aa: CASSLDGGNSPLHF; cdr3_nt: TGCGCCAGCAGCTTGGATGGGGGTAATTCACCCCTCCACTTT
j_call: TRBJ2-6; v_call: TRBV5-1; clone_size: NA; d_call: NA; cdr3_aa: CASSLIPSGANVLTF; cdr3_nt: TGCGCCAGCAGCTTGATACCGTCTGGGGCCAACGTCCTGACTTTC
j_call: TRBJ2-1; v_call: TRBV5-1; clone_size: once; d_call: NA; cdr3_aa: CASSLTVTNEQFF; cdr3_nt: TGCGCCAGCAGCTTGACTGTGACAAATGAGCAGTTCTTC
j_call: TRBJ1-2; v_call: TRBV5-1; clone_size: NA; d_call: NA; cdr3_aa: CASSYARGPYGYTF; cdr3_nt: TGCGCCAGCAGCTATGCCAGGGGACCCTATGGCTACACCTTC
j_call: TRBJ1-2; v_call: TRBV7-9; clone_size: NA; d_call: TRBD1; cdr3_aa: CASSSDRGYGYTF; cdr3_nt: TGTGCCAGCAGCTCCGACAGGGGCTATGGCTACACCTTC
j_call: TRBJ1-2; v_call: TRBV6-5; clone_size: NA; d_call: NA; cdr3_aa: CASSYSGGGYTF; cdr3_nt: TGTGCCAGCAGTTACTCGGGAGGAGGCTACACCTTC
j_call: TRBJ2-5; v_call: TRBV5-1; clone_size: NA; d_call: NA; cdr3_aa: CASSRETRETQYF; cdr3_nt: TGCGCCAGCAGCCGCGAGACGCGGGAGACCCAGTACTTC
j_call: TRBJ1-6; v_call: TRBV19; clone_size: NA; d_call: TRBD1; cdr3_aa: CASQRRQGASYNSPLHF; cdr3_nt: TGTGCCAGTCAGAGGAGACAGGGGGCCTCCTATAATTCACCCCTCCACTTT
j_call: TRBJ1-1; v_call: TRBV5-6; clone_size: few; d_call: NA; cdr3_aa: CASSHWARSNTEAFF; cdr3_nt: TGTGCCAGCAGCCATTGGGCGCGGTCAAACACTGAAGCTTTCTTT
j_call: TRBJ2-3; v_call: TRBV4-2; clone_size: NA; d_call: TRBD2; cdr3_aa: CASSRPGGTDTQYF; cdr3_nt: TGTGCCAGCAGCCGTCCCGGGGGGACAGATACGCAGTATTTT
j_call: TRBJ1-3; v_call: TRBV7-2; clone_size: NA; d_call: NA; cdr3_aa: CASSPSRTRPGGNTIYF; cdr3_nt: TGTGCCAGCAGCCCTAGCCGTACAAGACCCGGAGGAAACACCATATATTTT
j_call: TRBJ2-1; v_call: TRBV9; clone_size: NA; d_call: NA; cdr3_aa: CASILKGDEQFF; cdr3_nt: TGTGCCAGCATCCTGAAAGGGGATGAGCAGTTCTTC
j_call: TRBJ1-5; v_call: TRBV28; clone_size: NA; d_call: NA; cdr3_aa: CASSLRLNQPQHF; cdr3_nt: TGTGCCAGCAGTTTAAGGCTAAATCAGCCCCAGCATTTT
j_call: TRBJ1-1; v_call: TRBV5-4; clone_size: NA; d_call: NA; cdr3_aa: CASSLEAVNTEAFF; cdr3_nt: TGTGCCAGCAGCTTAGAGGCGGTGAACACTGAAGCTTTCTTT
j_call: TRBJ1-3; v_call: TRBV2; clone_size: NA; d_call: NA; cdr3_aa: CASRGGTLSGNTIYF; cdr3_nt: TGTGCCAGCCGGGGTGGCACACTCTCTGGAAACACCATATATTTT
j_call: TRBJ1-1; v_call: TRBV28; clone_size: NA; d_call: NA; cdr3_aa: CAAMSRAHTEAFF; cdr3_nt: TGTGCCGCGATGTCCCGGGCCCATACTGAAGCTTTCTTT
j_call: TRBJ1-3; v_call: TRBV11-1; clone_size: NA; d_call: TRBD1; cdr3_aa: CASTGGFLGNTIYF; cdr3_nt: TGTGCCAGCACAGGGGGGTTCCTTGGAAACACCATATATTTT
j_call: TRBJ2-6; v_call: TRBV5-5; clone_size: NA; d_call: NA; cdr3_aa: CASGLRAGANVLTF; cdr3_nt: TGTGCCAGCGGCTTGAGAGCTGGGGCCAACGTCCTGACTTTC
j_call: TRBJ2-3; v_call: TRBV7-9; clone_size: NA; d_call: NA; cdr3_aa: CASSLLSDTQYF; cdr3_nt: TGTGCCAGCAGCTTATTGTCAGATACGCAGTATTTT
j_call: TRBJ1-1; v_call: TRBV2; clone_size: NA; d_call: NA; cdr3_aa: CASSLRETDTEAFF; cdr3_nt: TGTGCCAGCAGTCTCAGGGAGACTGACACTGAAGCTTTCTTT